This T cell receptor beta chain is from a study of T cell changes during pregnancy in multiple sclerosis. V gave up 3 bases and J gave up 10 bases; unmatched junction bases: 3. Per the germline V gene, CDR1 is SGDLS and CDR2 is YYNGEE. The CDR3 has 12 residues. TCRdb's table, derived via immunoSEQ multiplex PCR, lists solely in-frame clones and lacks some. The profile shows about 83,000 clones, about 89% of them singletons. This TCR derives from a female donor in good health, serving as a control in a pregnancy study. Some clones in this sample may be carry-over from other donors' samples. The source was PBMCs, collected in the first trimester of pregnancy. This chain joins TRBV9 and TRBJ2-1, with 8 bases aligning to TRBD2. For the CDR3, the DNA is TGTGCCAGCAGCGCCTTAGCGGGAGAGCAGTTCTTC. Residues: CASSALAGEQFF.